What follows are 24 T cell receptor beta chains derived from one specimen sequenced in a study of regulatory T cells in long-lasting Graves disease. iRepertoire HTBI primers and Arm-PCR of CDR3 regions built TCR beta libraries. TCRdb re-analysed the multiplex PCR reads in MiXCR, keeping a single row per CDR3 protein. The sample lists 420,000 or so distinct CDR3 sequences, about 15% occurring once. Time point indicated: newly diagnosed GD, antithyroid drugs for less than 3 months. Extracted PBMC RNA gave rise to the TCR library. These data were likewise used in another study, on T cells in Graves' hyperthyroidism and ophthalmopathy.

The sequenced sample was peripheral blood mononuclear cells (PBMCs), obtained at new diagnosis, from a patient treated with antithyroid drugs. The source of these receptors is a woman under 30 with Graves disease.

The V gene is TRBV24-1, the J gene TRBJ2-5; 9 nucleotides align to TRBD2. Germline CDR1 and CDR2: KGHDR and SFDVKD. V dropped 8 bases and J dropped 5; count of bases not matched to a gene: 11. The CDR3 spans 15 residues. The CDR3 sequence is CATTEGAGGLETQYF. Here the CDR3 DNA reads TGTGCCACCACCGAGGGAGCGGGAGGTTTGGAGACCCAGTACTTC.

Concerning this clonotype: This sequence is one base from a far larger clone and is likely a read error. The CDR3 nucleotides are TGTACCAGCAGCCCCCTCGGGACCTTCTCCTACAATGAGCAGTTCTTC. Protein sequence: CTSSPLGTFSYNEQFF. The gene calls are TRBV7-2 and TRBJ2-1; D tentatively fits TRBD1 or TRBD2 (5 bases each). The germline CDR1 and CDR2 sequences are SGHTA and FQGNSA. V was cut by 5 bases and J by 0 bases, with 14 bases left in between. This CDR3 has 16 amino acids.

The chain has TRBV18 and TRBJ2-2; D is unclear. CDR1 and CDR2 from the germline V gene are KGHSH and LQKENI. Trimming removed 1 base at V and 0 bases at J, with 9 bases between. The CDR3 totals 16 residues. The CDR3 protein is CASSPQLGANTGELFF. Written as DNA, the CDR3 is TGTGCCAGCTCACCACAGCTTGGGGCGAACACCGGGGAGCTGTTTTTT.

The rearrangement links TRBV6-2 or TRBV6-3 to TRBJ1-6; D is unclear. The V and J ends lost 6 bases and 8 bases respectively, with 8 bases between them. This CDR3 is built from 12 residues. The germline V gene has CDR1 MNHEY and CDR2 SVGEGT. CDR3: CASRDADSPLHF. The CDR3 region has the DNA TGTGCCAGCAGAGACGCAGATTCACCCCTCCACTTT.

The CDR3: CASRKGTGGREQYF. The CDR3 nucleotides are TGTGCCAGCAGGAAAGGGACAGGGGGCCGCGAGCAGTACTTC. The gene calls are TRBV2 and TRBJ2-7; 12 bases align to TRBD1. The CDR3 has 14 amino acids. Germline loops: CDR1 SNHLY, CDR2 FYNNEI. J gave up 6 bases and V 6 bases, and 6 bases lay outside the gene matches.

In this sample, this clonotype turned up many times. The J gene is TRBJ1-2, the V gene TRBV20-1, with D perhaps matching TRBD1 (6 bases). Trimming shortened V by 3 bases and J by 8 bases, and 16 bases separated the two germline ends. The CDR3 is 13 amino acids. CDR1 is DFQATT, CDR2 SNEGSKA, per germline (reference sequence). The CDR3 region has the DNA TGCAGTGCTAGCAGGGGAGCCACGGGAGGCTACACCTTC. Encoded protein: CSASRGATGGYTF.

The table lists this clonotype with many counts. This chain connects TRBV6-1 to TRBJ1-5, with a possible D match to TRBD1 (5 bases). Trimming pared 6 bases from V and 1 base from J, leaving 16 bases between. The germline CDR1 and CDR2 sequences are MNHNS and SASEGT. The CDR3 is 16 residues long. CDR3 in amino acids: CASSGYVEGSNQPQHF. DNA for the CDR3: TGTGCCAGCAGCGGGTATGTTGAGGGGAGCAATCAGCCCCAGCATTTT.

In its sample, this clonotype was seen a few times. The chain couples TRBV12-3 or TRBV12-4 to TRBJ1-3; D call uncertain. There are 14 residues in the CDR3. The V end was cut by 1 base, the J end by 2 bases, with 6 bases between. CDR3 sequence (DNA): TGTGCCAGCAGTTTAGGGGGAGCTGGAAACACCATATATTTT. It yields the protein CASSLGGAGNTIYF.

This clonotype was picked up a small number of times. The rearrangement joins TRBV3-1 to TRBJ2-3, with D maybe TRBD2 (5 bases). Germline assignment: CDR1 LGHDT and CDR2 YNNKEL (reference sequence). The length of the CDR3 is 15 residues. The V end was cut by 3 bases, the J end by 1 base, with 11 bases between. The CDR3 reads CASSQRAGRTDTQYF. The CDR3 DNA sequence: TGTGCCAGCAGCCAGAGGGCAGGACGCACAGATACGCAGTATTTT.

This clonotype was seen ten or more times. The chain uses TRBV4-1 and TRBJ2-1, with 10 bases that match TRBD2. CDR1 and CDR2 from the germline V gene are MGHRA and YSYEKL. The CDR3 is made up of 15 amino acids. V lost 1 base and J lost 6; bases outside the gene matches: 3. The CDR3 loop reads CASSQAGLATNEQFF. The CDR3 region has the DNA TGCGCCAGCAGCCAAGCGGGACTAGCGACCAATGAGCAGTTCTTC.

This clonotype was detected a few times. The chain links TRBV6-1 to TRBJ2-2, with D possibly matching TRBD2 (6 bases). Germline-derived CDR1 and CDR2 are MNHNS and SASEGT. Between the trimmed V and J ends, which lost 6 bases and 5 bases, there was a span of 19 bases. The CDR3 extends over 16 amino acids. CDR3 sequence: CASRGGTGRGTGELFF. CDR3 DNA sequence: TGTGCCAGCAGAGGCGGAACCGGGCGGGGAACCGGGGAGCTGTTTTTT.

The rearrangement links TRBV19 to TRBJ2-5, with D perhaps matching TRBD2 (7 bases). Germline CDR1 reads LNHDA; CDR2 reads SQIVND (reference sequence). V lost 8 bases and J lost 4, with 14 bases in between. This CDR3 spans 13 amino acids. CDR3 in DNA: TGTGCCAGTTGGGGGGGGGCGGGAGAGACCCAGTACTTC. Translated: CASWGGAGETQYF.

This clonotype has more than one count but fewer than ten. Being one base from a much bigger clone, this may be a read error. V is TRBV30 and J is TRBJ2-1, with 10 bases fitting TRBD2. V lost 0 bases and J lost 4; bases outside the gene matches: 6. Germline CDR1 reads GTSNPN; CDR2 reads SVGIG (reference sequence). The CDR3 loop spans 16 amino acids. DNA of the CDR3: TGTGCCTGGAGTGTCTTCAGGACTAGCGGATACAATGAGCAGTTCTTC. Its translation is CAWSVFRTSGYNEQFF.

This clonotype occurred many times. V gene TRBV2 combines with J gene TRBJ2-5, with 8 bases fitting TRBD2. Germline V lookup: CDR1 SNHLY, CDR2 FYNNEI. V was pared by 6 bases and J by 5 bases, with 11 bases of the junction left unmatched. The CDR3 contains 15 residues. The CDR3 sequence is CASSRGTSRRETQYF. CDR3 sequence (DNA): TGTGCCAGCAGCCGGGGGACTAGTCGAAGGGAGACCCAGTACTTC.

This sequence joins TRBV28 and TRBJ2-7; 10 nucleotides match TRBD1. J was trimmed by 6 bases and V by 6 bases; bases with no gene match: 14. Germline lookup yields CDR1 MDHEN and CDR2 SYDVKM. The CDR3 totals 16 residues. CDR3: CASSRSPGQGTLEQYF. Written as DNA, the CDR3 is TGTGCCAGCAGCAGATCACCGGGACAGGGGACTCTCGAGCAGTACTTC.

The DNA of the CDR3 is TGTGCCAGCAAACAGGGAGTCGATCCCGAAAAACTGTTTTTT. Its protein is CASKQGVDPEKLFF. The chain is built from TRBV2 and TRBJ1-4; TRBD1 is a possible D gene (6 bases). V was clipped by 7 bases and J by 8 bases, with 17 bases between them. This CDR3 region has 14 residues. Germline loops: CDR1 SNHLY, CDR2 FYNNEI.

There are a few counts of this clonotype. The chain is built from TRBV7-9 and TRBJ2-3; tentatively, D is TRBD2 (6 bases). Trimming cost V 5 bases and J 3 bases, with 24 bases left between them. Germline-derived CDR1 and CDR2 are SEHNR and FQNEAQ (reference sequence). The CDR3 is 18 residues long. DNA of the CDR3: TGTGCCAGCAGCCCCAGGCGGGGTCCGGGTTGGAAGACAGATACGCAGTATTTT. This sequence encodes CASSPRRGPGWKTDTQYF.

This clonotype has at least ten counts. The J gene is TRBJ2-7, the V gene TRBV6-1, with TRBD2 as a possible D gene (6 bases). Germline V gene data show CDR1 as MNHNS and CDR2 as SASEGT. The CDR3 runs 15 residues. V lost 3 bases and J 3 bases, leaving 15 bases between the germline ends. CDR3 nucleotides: TGTGCCAGCAGTGACCGTTGGGAGGCAAACTACGAGCAGTACTTC. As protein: CASSDRWEANYEQYF.

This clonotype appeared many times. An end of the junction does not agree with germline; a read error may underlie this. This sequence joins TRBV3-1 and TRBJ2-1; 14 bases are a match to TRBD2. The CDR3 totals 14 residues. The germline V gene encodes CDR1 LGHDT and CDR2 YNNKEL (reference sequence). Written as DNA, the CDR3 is TGTGCCAGCAGCCAAATAGGACTAGCGGGAGGACCCCTCTTC. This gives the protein CASSQIGLAGGPLF.

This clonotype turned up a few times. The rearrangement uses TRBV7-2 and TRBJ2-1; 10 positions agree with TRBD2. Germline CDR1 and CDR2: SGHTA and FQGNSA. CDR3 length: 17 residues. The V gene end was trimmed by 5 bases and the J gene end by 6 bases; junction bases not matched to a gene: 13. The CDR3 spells CASSPGLARLSSNEQFF. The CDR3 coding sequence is TGTGCCAGCAGCCCGGGACTAGCGCGATTGTCGAGCAATGAGCAGTTCTTC.

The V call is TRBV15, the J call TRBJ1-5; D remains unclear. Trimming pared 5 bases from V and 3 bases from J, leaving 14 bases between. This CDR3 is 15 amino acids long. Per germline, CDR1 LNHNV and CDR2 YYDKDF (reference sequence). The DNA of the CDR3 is TGTGCCACCAGCTCCCGACATATGACCAATCAGCCCCAGCATTTT. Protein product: CATSSRHMTNQPQHF.

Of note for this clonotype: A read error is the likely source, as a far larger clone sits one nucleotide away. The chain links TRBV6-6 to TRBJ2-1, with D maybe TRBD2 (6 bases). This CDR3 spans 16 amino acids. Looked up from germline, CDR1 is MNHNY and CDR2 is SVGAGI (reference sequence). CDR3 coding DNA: TGTGCCAGCAGTTACTCGTCCGGGAGTTCCTACATTGAGCAGTTCTTC. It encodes CASSYSSGSSYIEQFF.

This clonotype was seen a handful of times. The CDR3 spells CSATGGRASVLGELFF. The CDR3 DNA sequence: TGCAGTGCTACTGGCGGGAGGGCCTCTGTTCTCGGGGAGCTGTTTTTT. This chain uses TRBV20-1 with TRBJ2-2; 9 nucleotides agree with TRBD2. The germline V gene encodes CDR1 DFQATT and CDR2 SNEGSKA (reference sequence). The CDR3 runs to 16 residues. V was clipped by 4 bases and J by 7 bases; unmatched bases: 13.

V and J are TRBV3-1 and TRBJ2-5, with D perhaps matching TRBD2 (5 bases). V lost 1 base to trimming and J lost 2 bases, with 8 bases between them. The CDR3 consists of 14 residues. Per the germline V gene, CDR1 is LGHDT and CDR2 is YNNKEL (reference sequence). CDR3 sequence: CASSQGPGQETQYF. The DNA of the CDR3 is TGTGCCAGCAGCCAAGGGCCGGGGCAAGAGACCCAGTACTTC.